One TCR beta chain is described in this entry. Its antigen remains unidentified. PCR was performed a second time for about 7 to 12 cycles using a sample-barcoded 5' primer and a J-beta primer mix. Each cDNA molecule was tagged by a template-switch adaptor with 12 random nucleotides. TCRdb reprocessed the 5' RACE reads via MiXCR and lists one record per CDR3 protein. This sample carries approximately 1.5 million distinct CDR3 sequences, 30% to 35% of them seen once, and the ten largest clones take roughly 12%. This specimen belongs to a study of blood T cells in healthy people across ages. Study-level results: There was a strong correlation between TCR beta diversity and naive T cell percentage.

There were at least 5.5 micrograms of total RNA extracted from every sample. This receptor was obtained from a woman in her thirties in good health. The sample consisted of blood.

The CDR3 coding sequence is TGTGCCACCAGCACTAACACAGATACGCAGTATTTT. This translates into CATSTNTDTQYF. The gene calls are TRBV15 and TRBJ2-3; no clear D gene. CDR1 LNHNV and CDR2 YYDKDF come from the germline V gene (reference sequence). CDR3 size: 12 residues. The V end lost 4 bases, the J end lost 2 bases, and 4 bases lay between the germline ends.